This TCR beta chain appears in the sequencing data of a study of read filtering for tumor transcriptome and immune sequencing. General observations from the study: The CD138-negative fraction was mixed bone marrow immune cells, not pure T cells. IR-seq and RNA-seq agreed better without single-read clonotypes.

This clonotype was detected many times. Antigen: not known. Bone marrow was sampled from every patient at the time of active disease. The CDR3 has 16 residues. Trimming at V came to 6 bases and at J to 6 bases, leaving 4 bases not matched to a gene. From 300 to 400 ng of RNA, a library with molecular barcoded alpha/delta and beta/gamma adaptors was made. TCRdb re-derived calls from the reads in MiXCR, one entry per CDR3 protein. The data show tens of thousands of distinct CDR3 sequences, with 11% to 15% seen just once and around 45% held by the top ten. V is TRBV12-3 or TRBV12-4 and J is TRBJ2-2, with TRBD2 matching over 16 bases. The source is a donor at least 40 years old with multiple myeloma. The sample consisted of a population of CD138-negative cells sorted from bone marrow. The CDR3 DNA reads TGTGCCAGCAGCCCGGGACTAGCGGGAGGGGCCGGGGAGCTGTTTTTT. Translated: CASSPGLAGGAGELFF.